The present entry profiles one T cell receptor (beta chain) with its context. The data stem from a study of shared T cell receptors in the human thymus. This table comes from immunoSEQ multiplex PCR, and its TCRdb copy is limited to in-frame clones, with some not included. This sample has more than 550,000 clones; approximately 85% occur once, and the top ten carry 0.0095% to 0.013%. The V gene lost 1 base and the J gene lost 7 bases, with 10 bases spanning the gap. In germline, CDR1 is GTSNPN, CDR2 SVGIG (reference sequence). The CDR3 is made up of 13 amino acids. This sample was also put to use in a study of human thymus T cells. That work states: Immunologically healthy infants in Finland undergoing congenital heart defect surgery were the donors. From resections taken during corrective heart surgery, the thymus tissue was obtained. A high degree of thymic repertoire overlap among unrelated individuals was reported in related research.

The rearrangement uses TRBV30 and TRBJ2-2; possible D gene TRBD2, 6 bases. This clonotype was obtained from a girl under three years old with a congenital heart defect. The sequenced material came from thymocytes. Here the CDR3 DNA reads TGTGCCTGGAGTGGGGGGGATGACGGGGAGCTGTTTTTT. Amino acid sequence: CAWSGGDDGELFF.